This T cell receptor beta chain is from a study of post-analysis software for immune sequencing data. Findings of the study overall: Patients carried several TRBV segments more frequently than controls did, and TRBV5-6, TRBV5-1 and TRBV20-1 were among them.

The CDR3 length is 19 residues. V dropped 0 bases and J dropped 2; count of bases not matched to a gene: 13. Germline values: CDR1 LNHNV, CDR2 YYDKDF (reference sequence). The sample holds a few counts of this clonotype. Its antigen is unidentified. Unique molecular identifiers were built into the TCR beta cDNA libraries. TCRdb reprocessed the PCR reads with MiXCR, giving one entry per CDR3 protein. Of roughly 700,000 distinct CDR3 sequences in the sample, just under 30% were seen once. Sequencing was carried out using blood. This chain connects TRBV15 to TRBJ2-1; 7 bases are a match to TRBD2. This TCR came from a girl under 18 with multiple sclerosis. The CDR3 here is CATSRDDNPTSPTYNEQFF. DNA for the CDR3: TGTGCCACCAGCAGAGACGACAATCCGACTAGCCCCACCTACAATGAGCAGTTCTTC.